This T cell receptor beta chain was recorded in a study of type 1 and type 2 diabetes patients. The PCR template was genomic DNA. A primer set of 30 forward and 13 reverse primers amplified the CDR3. TCRdb reprocessed the multiplex PCR reads via MiXCR and lists one record per CDR3 protein. The table records a few hundred thousand distinct CDR3 sequences, more than 40% of them present only once. After removal of 5 bases from V and 9 bases from J, the junction contained 10 bases not matched to a gene. The CDR3 contains 15 residues. CDR1 DFQATT and CDR2 SNEGSKA come from the germline V gene (reference sequence). Study-level results: Some HECs seen only in T1D might also appear in more T2D or control samples. Type 2 diabetes and control V and J usage correlated highly, around 0.97.

A word on this clonotype: Its antigen is unknown.

This TCR derives from a man younger than 35 with type 2 diabetes. Sequenced input: peripheral blood mononuclear cells (PBMCs). The J gene is TRBJ1-6, the V gene TRBV20-1; TRBD1 aligns across 10 bases. CDR3: CSAQRRDRGLSPLHF. Written as DNA, the CDR3 is TGCAGTGCTCAGAGACGGGACAGGGGACTTTCACCCCTCCACTTT.